The source of this T cell receptor (beta chain) is a study of cytomegalovirus exposure and HLA in healthy donors. This CDR3 is 15 amino acids long. The V and J ends lost 8 bases and 2 bases, in that order; junction bases with no gene match: 8. The germline V gene encodes CDR1 MDHEN and CDR2 SYDVKM. A multiplex PCR was run with 60 Vbeta primers and 13 Jbeta primers. This table comes from immunoSEQ multiplex PCR, and its TCRdb copy is limited to in-frame clones, with some not included. The table includes roughly 300,000 clones, about nine tenths detected once. This chain uses TRBV28 with TRBJ2-1; 8 positions agree with TRBD1. The sequenced sample was PBMCs. This receptor was obtained from a man between 40 and 49 years old in good health and CMV-seropositive. In DNA, the CDR3 is TGTGCCAGCCGATCCAGGGGGCGCACCTACAATGAGCAGTTCTTC. This sequence encodes CASRSRGRTYNEQFF.